This T cell receptor beta chain appears in the sequencing data of a study of resident and recirculating memory T cells in vitiligo. Produced via immunoSEQ multiplex PCR; TCRdb's table is partial and in-frame only. The data show around 76,000 clones, roughly nine tenths seen once. Germline V gives CDR1 MDHEN, CDR2 SYDVKM. CDR3 length equals 14 residues. The V and J ends lost 7 bases and 4 bases, in that order; junction bases with no gene match: 7. The chain carries TRBV28 and TRBJ1-2, with 9 bases lining up with TRBD1. The clonotype comes from a male donor with vitiligo. Material for sequencing was blood. The CDR3 here is CASTGQGETYGYTF. In DNA, the CDR3 is TGTGCCAGCACGGGACAGGGAGAGACCTATGGCTACACCTTC.